This passage covers 5 T cell receptor beta chains from one sample sequenced in a study of regulatory T cells in long-lasting Graves disease. Arm-PCR of CDR3 regions with iRepertoire HTBI primers generated TCR beta libraries. MiXCR, run by TCRdb on the multiplex PCR reads, gives a single entry per CDR3 protein. The sample has 200,000 to 250,000 distinct CDR3 sequences; around 19% are singletons. Specified time point: newly diagnosed GD, antithyroid drugs for less than 3 months. PBMCs were the source of the RNA used for TCR sequencing. These data are also associated with another study on T cells in Graves' hyperthyroidism and ophthalmopathy.

The source was peripheral blood mononuclear cells (PBMCs), collected at new diagnosis, from a patient treated with antithyroid drugs. The receptors here all came from a woman aged 25-40 years with Graves disease.

The table lists this clonotype with many counts. The J gene is TRBJ1-5, the V gene TRBV28; TRBD1 might be the D (5 bases). Trimming left V 5 bases short and J 0 bases short, with 8 bases between. This CDR3 spans 14 amino acids. Germline CDR1 is MDHEN and CDR2 is SYDVKM. CDR3 loop: CASSGTSSNQPQHF. The CDR3 DNA is TGTGCCAGCAGTGGGACTTCTAGCAATCAGCCCCAGCATTTT. Drawing the rest from reference TRBV28 and TRBJ1-5, the complete variable domain is DVKVTQSSRYLVKRTGEKVFLECVQDMDHENMFWYRQDPGLGLRLIYFSYDVKMKEKGDIPEGYSVSREKKERFSLILESASTNQTSMYLCASSGTSSNQPQHFGDGTRLSIL.

The chain carries TRBV6-5 and TRBJ2-3; maybe TRBD1 (7 bases). Trimming cost V 4 bases and J 4 bases, with 15 bases left between them. The CDR3 covers 15 residues. Germline CDR1 is MNHEY and CDR2 is SVGAGI. The CDR3 spells CASSFVGGGADTQYF. Written as DNA, the CDR3 is TGTGCCAGCAGTTTTGTCGGAGGGGGCGCAGATACGCAGTATTTT.

This clonotype occurred many times. V and J are TRBV11-3 and TRBJ2-7; TRBD1 matches 8 bases. V shed 6 bases and J 3 bases; nucleotides not matched to a gene: 7. This CDR3 is built from 14 residues. Germline V gene sequence: CDR1 SGHNT, CDR2 YENEEA. In nucleotides, the CDR3 is TGTGCCAGCAGACCTAGGACAGGGCACTACGAGCAGTACTTC. As protein: CASRPRTGHYEQYF. Together with reference TRBV11-3 and TRBJ2-7, the CDR3 gives the full variable domain: EAGVVQSPRYKIIEKKQPVAFWCNPISGHNTLYWYLQNLGQGPELLIRYENEEAVDDSQLPKDRFSAERLKGVDSTLKIQPAELGDSAVYLCASRPRTGHYEQYFGPGTRLTVT.

This clonotype has at least ten counts. The chain employs TRBV28 and TRBJ1-2, with no clear D. The V gene's germline CDR1 is MDHEN and CDR2 SYDVKM. This CDR3 contains 13 residues. Deletions cut 6 bases from V and 5 bases from J, with 13 bases between. CDR3 bases: TGTGCCAGCAGACCAGGACGTTTTTATGGCTACACCTTC. This translates into CASRPGRFYGYTF.

There are many counts of this clonotype. V is TRBV11-3 and J is TRBJ2-2; D is unresolved. The CDR3 is made up of 14 amino acids. The V gene lost 8 bases and the J gene lost 5 bases, with 15 bases spanning the gap. Germline assignment: CDR1 SGHNT and CDR2 YENEEA. The CDR3 DNA is TGTGCCAGCGTGGGCCTCTTAGGGACCGGGGAGCTGTTTTTT. Protein: CASVGLLGTGELFF.